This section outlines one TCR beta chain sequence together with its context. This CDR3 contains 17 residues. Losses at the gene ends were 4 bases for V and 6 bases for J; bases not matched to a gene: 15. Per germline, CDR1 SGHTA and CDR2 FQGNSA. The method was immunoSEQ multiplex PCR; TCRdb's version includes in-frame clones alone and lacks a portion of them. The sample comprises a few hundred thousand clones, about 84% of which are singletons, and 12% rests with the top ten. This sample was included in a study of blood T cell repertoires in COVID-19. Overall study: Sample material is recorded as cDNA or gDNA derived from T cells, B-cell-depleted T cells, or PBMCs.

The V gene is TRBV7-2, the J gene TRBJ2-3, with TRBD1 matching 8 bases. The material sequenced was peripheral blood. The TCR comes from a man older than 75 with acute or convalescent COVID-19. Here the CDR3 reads CASSSYPAGGVKDTQYF. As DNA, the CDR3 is TGTGCCAGCAGCTCTTACCCGGCAGGGGGCGTAAAGGATACGCAGTATTTT.